The sequence of this TCR beta chain was determined in a study of T cells in Graves' hyperthyroidism and ophthalmopathy. TCR beta CDR3 region amplification was performed from RNA transcripts. The TCR CDR3 was amplified in a first-round RT-PCR using the HTBI primer set. TCRdb reanalysed the multiplex PCR reads using MiXCR and keeps one entry per CDR3 protein. The sample lists some 360,000 distinct CDR3 sequences, about a sixth occurring once. V lost 0 bases to trimming and J lost 4 bases; unmatched junction nucleotides: 6. CDR3 length equals 15 residues. CDR1 and CDR2 from the germline V gene are SGHRS and YFSETQ. There are many counts of this clonotype.

This sequence originates from a woman between 40 and 55 years old with Graves' ophthalmopathy. The J gene is TRBJ1-2, the V gene TRBV5-1; 7 nucleotides agree with TRBD1. The source material was blood. The CDR3: CASSLAAGQSYGYTF. In DNA form, the CDR3 reads TGCGCCAGCAGCTTGGCCGCGGGACAGAGCTATGGCTACACCTTC.